One sample yielded the 13 T cell receptor beta chains listed below, sequenced in a study of blood T cell repertoires in COVID-19. Repertoires were generated with immunoSEQ multiplex PCR, while TCRdb's copy carries only in-frame clones and drops some. This table has nearly 50,000 clones, about 86% appearing once. The sequenced sample consisted of peripheral blood. These receptors originate from a man aged 35 to 55 with active COVID-19.

This rearrangement joins TRBV13 to TRBJ1-3, with D hard to call. Trimming removed 0 bases at V and 4 bases at J, with 16 bases between. Germline values: CDR1 PRHDT, CDR2 FYEKMQ (reference sequence). CDR3 size: 17 residues. The CDR3 reads CASSLGPSLPSGNTIYF. The DNA of the CDR3 is TGTGCCAGCAGCTTAGGCCCCTCCCTACCCTCCGGAAACACCATATATTTT.

With respect to this clone: The junction departs from germline at one end; a sequencing error may be responsible. J is TRBJ2-1 and V is TRBV27, with 10 bases aligning to TRBD2. Germline values: CDR1 MNHEY, CDR2 SMNVEV (reference sequence). The CDR3 is 18 residues long. The CDR3: CASSLEASGSLSHNEQFF. The CDR3 coding sequence is TGTGCCAGCAGTTTGGAGGCTAGCGGGAGTCTCTCCCACAATGAGCAGTTCTTC.

The V call is TRBV9, the J call TRBJ2-7; 8 nucleotides line up with TRBD2. The CDR3 has 16 residues. V lost 4 bases, J lost 2 bases, and 11 bases stayed unmatched. Germline CDR1 and CDR2: SGDLS and YYNGEE. The CDR3 here is CASSTSMTSVAYEQYF. In DNA, the CDR3 is TGTGCCAGCAGCACCTCTATGACTAGCGTTGCCTACGAGCAGTACTTC.

The sample holds one count of this clone. V usage is TRBV5-4 and J usage is TRBJ2-1; TRBD2 is a possible D gene (5 bases). V lost 0 bases and J lost 0, with 10 bases in between. The CDR3 has 16 amino acids. Germline loops: CDR1 SGHNT, CDR2 YYREEE (reference sequence). CDR3 protein: CASSLGRAFSYNEQFF. CDR3 DNA sequence: TGTGCCAGCAGCTTGGGGCGGGCTTTCTCCTACAATGAGCAGTTCTTC.

This chain connects TRBV15 to TRBJ1-3, with D unresolved. Germline CDR1 reads LNHNV; CDR2 reads YYDKDF (reference sequence). The CDR3 totals 15 residues. V lost 5 bases to trimming and J lost 0 bases, with 11 bases between them. CDR3: CATSAQAISGNTIYF. CDR3 sequence (DNA): TGTGCCACCAGCGCTCAAGCGATCTCTGGAAACACCATATATTTT.

The chain recombines TRBV7-3 with TRBJ2-3; 12 nucleotides agree with TRBD2. This CDR3 comprises 17 residues. Unmatched junction bases numbered 10, after V lost 6 bases and J lost 3 bases. Per the germline V gene, CDR1 is SGHTA and CDR2 is FQGTGA. The DNA for the CDR3 is TGTGCCAGCAGTCTCACTAGCGGGAGGAGTATTACAGATACGCAGTATTTT. Translated, it gives CASSLTSGRSITDTQYF. Looking up the rest from reference TRBV7-3 and TRBJ2-3 gives the full variable domain: GAGVSQTPSNKVTEKGKYVELRCDPISGHTALYWYRQSLGQGPEFLIYFQGTGAADDSGLPNDRFFAVRPEGSVSTLKIQRTERGDSAVYLCASSLTSGRSITDTQYFGPGTRLTVL.

The J gene is TRBJ1-6, the V gene TRBV7-9; possibly TRBD1 for D (6 bases). V was cut by 4 bases and J by 7 bases, with 14 bases left in between. The CDR3 has 15 residues. The germline V gene has CDR1 SEHNR and CDR2 FQNEAQ (reference sequence). CDR3 region: CASSSGRGGNSPLHF. DNA of the CDR3: TGTGCCAGCAGCTCCGGCAGGGGTGGGAATTCACCCCTCCACTTT.

The rearrangement links TRBV5-5 to TRBJ2-5; 9 positions match TRBD2. The V gene end was trimmed by 0 bases and the J gene end by 4 bases; junction bases not matched to a gene: 7. Germline CDR1 reads SGHKS; CDR2 reads YYEKEE (reference sequence). CDR3 length equals 16 residues. The CDR3 is CASSLVLSGRSETQYF. The CDR3, as DNA: TGTGCCAGCAGCTTGGTCCTAAGCGGGAGGTCAGAGACCCAGTACTTC.

This clone was detected a few times. Within the sample, other DNA sequences also encode this same CDR3. The chain links TRBV9 to TRBJ2-3; D is possibly TRBD2 (6 bases). The CDR3 length is 14 residues. CDR1 SGDLS and CDR2 YYNGEE come from the germline V gene. The ends were cut back, 0 bases at V and 1 base at J, with 6 bases in the middle. CDR3 residues: CASSVGRGTDTQYF. Here the CDR3 DNA reads TGTGCCAGCAGCGTAGGGAGGGGCACAGATACGCAGTATTTT.

The chain links TRBV30 to TRBJ1-1; D gene unclear. The germline gives CDR1 GTSNPN, CDR2 SVGIG (reference sequence). Trimming cost V 5 bases and J 0 bases, with 10 bases left between them. The CDR3 runs to 13 residues. CDR3 nucleotides: TGTGCCTGGGGGCGGGAGCTGAACACTGAAGCTTTCTTT. Its protein product is CAWGRELNTEAFF.

The chain has TRBV12-3 or TRBV12-4 and TRBJ2-3; possible D gene TRBD1, 5 bases. The CDR3 extends over 13 amino acids. V lost 10 bases and J lost 4, with 15 bases in between. In nucleotides, the CDR3 is TGTGCCACCGACAGCTATTCCCCAGATACGCAGTATTTT. Its protein is CATDSYSPDTQYF.

CDR3 loop: CASSIGGSGRMSDTQYF. The CDR3 DNA is TGTGCCAGTAGTATAGGGGGTAGCGGGAGGATGTCAGATACGCAGTATTTT. This chain uses TRBV19 with TRBJ2-3, with 10 bases aligning to TRBD2. CDR1 is LNHDA and CDR2 is SQIVND in the germline V gene (reference sequence). V shed 1 base, J shed 4 bases, and the junction held 8 bases outside the gene matches. This CDR3 has 17 residues.

V is TRBV28 and J is TRBJ2-1, with D perhaps TRBD2 (5 bases). Germline lookup yields CDR1 MDHEN and CDR2 SYDVKM. V gave up 5 bases and J gave up 0 bases, with 14 bases separating them. The CDR3 extends over 16 amino acids. Written as DNA, the CDR3 is TGTGCCAGCAGTCGCCCCCCGGGGAGCTCCTACAATGAGCAGTTCTTC. It is translated as CASSRPPGSSYNEQFF.